This TCR beta chain was identified during a study of blood T cell repertoires in COVID-19. Study-wide context: The analysed material was cDNA or gDNA that came from T cells, B-cell-depleted T cells, or PBMCs.

In the original workflow: Amplification from reference gene primers served as the basis for estimated nucleated cell counts. Profiled with immunoSEQ multiplex PCR; TCRdb holds only in-frame clones, not every one. D and trimming were read from the DNA, whereas the V and J calls and clone size are those reported in that table. The data contain about 480,000 clones, 85% to 90% of them seen just once; the ten biggest clones take up roughly 8.3%. Germline V lookup: CDR1 LNHDA, CDR2 SQIVND (reference sequence). The CDR3 sequence is 15 residues long. V lost 7 bases and J 3 bases, leaving 18 bases between the germline ends. A Seattle source enrolled patients during active infection and followed them longitudinally.

The chain links TRBV19 to TRBJ1-1; D call uncertain. Sequenced input: peripheral blood. This TCR came from a woman aged 45-60 years with COVID-19, enrolled during active disease. CDR3 amino acids: CASNPPGGRHTEAFF. The CDR3, as DNA: TGTGCCAGTAACCCGCCGGGAGGACGACACACTGAAGCTTTCTTT.